Reported below is one T cell receptor beta chain. As yet, its antigen is unknown. Vbeta (60) and Jbeta (13) primers were used in the PCR. TCRdb keeps only in-frame clones here, not all; method: immunoSEQ multiplex PCR. The repertoire consists of roughly 120,000 clones, with 81% occurring once and the leading ten covering around 4%. This entry belongs to a study of cytomegalovirus exposure and HLA in healthy donors. General observations from the study: A few CMV-associated chains were confirmed in vitro to be specific for CMV antigens. Exclusion as indistinguishable affected some V segments, including TRBV6-2 and TRBV6-3.

Germline trimming cut 5 bases from V and 4 bases from J; bases unmatched to any gene: 10. This CDR3 comprises 16 residues. The germline CDR1 and CDR2 sequences are SEHNR and FQNEAQ (reference sequence). This chain joins TRBV7-9 and TRBJ2-7, with 11 nucleotides matching TRBD2. The sequenced sample consisted of PBMCs. The receptor was derived from a woman aged 25 to 39 in good health and CMV-seronegative. The CDR3, as DNA: TGTGCCAGCAGCCCAGGGGGACTAGCGGCCGGGTACGAGCAGTACTTC. Translation: CASSPGGLAAGYEQYF.